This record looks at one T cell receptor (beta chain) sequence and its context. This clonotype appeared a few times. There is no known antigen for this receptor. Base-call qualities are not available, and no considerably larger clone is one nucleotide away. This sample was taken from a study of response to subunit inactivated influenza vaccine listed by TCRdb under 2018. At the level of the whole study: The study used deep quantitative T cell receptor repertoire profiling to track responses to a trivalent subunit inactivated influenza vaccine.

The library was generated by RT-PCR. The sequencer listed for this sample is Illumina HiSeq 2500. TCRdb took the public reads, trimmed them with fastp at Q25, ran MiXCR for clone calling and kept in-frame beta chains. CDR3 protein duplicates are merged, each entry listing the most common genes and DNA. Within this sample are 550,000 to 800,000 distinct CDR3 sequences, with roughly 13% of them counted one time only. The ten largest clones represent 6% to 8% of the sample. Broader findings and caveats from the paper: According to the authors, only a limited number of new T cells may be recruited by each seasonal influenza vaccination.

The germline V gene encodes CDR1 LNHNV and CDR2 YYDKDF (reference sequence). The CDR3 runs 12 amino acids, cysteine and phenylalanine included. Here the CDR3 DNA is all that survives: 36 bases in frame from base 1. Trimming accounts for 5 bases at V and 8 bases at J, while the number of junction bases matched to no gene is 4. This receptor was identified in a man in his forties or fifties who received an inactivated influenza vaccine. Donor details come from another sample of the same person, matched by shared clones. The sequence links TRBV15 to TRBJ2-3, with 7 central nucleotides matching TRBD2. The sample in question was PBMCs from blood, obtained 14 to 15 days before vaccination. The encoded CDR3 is CATSGDYRTQYF. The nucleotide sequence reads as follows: TGTGCCACCAGCGGGGACTACCGTACGCAGTATTTT. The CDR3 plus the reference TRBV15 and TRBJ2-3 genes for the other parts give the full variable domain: DAMVIQNPRYQVTQFGKPVTLSCSQTLNHNVMYWYQQKSSQAPKLLFHYYDKDFNNEADTPDNFQSRRPNTSFCFLDIRSPGLGDTAMYLCATSGDYRTQYFGPGTRLTVL.